The 11 T cell receptor beta chains below come from one sample, sequenced in a study of T cells after yellow fever vaccination. TCRdb analysed the 5' RACE reads with MiXCR anew, one entry per CDR3 protein. Of approximately 110,000 distinct CDR3 sequences listed, about 7% are singletons. Sample: CD4+ T cells sorted from PBMCs, taken 9 to 10 days after the first yellow fever vaccination. These TCRs come from a young man who received the YFV17D yellow fever vaccine.

The sample holds many counts of this clonotype. This chain links TRBV5-1 with TRBJ2-2, with D tentatively TRBD1 (5 bases). Germline CDR1 and CDR2: SGHRS and YFSETQ. The CDR3 spans 16 residues. V was clipped by 3 bases and J by 0 bases, with 12 bases between them. The chain's CDR3 is CASSWGGSANTGELFF. The CDR3 DNA sequence: TGCGCCAGCAGCTGGGGCGGCAGCGCGAACACCGGGGAGCTGTTTTTT.

This clonotype has a count of ten or more. The V gene is TRBV7-2, the J gene TRBJ2-2, with D perhaps TRBD1 (5 bases). Per the germline V gene, CDR1 is SGHTA and CDR2 is FQGNSA. CDR3 length: 15 amino acids. V lost 1 base, J lost 7 bases, and 13 bases lay in between. CDR3 sequence reads: CASSLEQGIYGELFF. As DNA, the CDR3 is TGTGCCAGCAGCTTAGAGCAGGGCATTTACGGGGAGCTGTTTTTT.

This clonotype was detected once. A read error may be the cause here, since a much bigger clone is one base away. The DNA of the CDR3 is TGCGCCCGCAGCTCCGGGGGGACAGGCGGCACAGATACGCAGTATTTT. Translating it yields CARSSGGTGGTDTQYF. The chain joins TRBV5-1 to TRBJ2-3, with D possibly matching TRBD1 (8 bases). This CDR3 has 16 amino acids. Germline V gives CDR1 SGHRS, CDR2 YFSETQ.

The chain is built from TRBV20-1 and TRBJ2-3, with D perhaps matching TRBD2 (6 bases). There are 14 residues in the CDR3. V was trimmed by 2 bases and J by 10 bases, leaving 19 bases between them. CDR1 DFQATT and CDR2 SNEGSKA come from the germline V gene (reference sequence). This CDR3 is CSARPGTPAQAQYF. As DNA, the CDR3 is TGCAGTGCTAGACCTGGGACTCCAGCTCAGGCGCAGTATTTT.

This clonotype was observed many times. This sequence joins TRBV12-3 or TRBV12-4 and TRBJ1-3, with a weak D call TRBD1 (6 bases). This CDR3 spans 15 amino acids. Trimming removed 11 bases at V and 4 bases at J, with 21 bases between. The CDR3 DNA is TGTGCCGGGGGGCGACAGCCATTGGGAGGAAACACCATATATTTT. Protein: CAGGRQPLGGNTIYF.

This clonotype was seen repeatedly, ten times or more. The chain links TRBV12-3 or TRBV12-4 to TRBJ1-2; maybe TRBD1 (5 bases). This CDR3 is built from 14 residues. V was pared by 4 bases and J by 6 bases, with 15 bases between. This chain's CDR3 is CASSSQGAWDGYTF. The DNA for the CDR3 is TGTGCCAGCAGTTCCCAGGGAGCTTGGGATGGCTACACCTTC.

This clonotype was counted many times. The chain has TRBV5-1 and TRBJ1-3; D not resolved. Trimming stripped 4 bases from V and 2 bases from J, with 13 bases between. CDR1 is SGHRS, CDR2 YFSETQ, per germline. This CDR3 comprises 15 residues. This CDR3 is CASSTGPSPGNTIYF. The CDR3 DNA sequence: TGCGCCAGCAGCACTGGACCGTCTCCTGGAAACACCATATATTTT.

This clonotype came up many times. Sequence at one end of the junction differs from germline and may be a read error. The chain employs TRBV12-3 or TRBV12-4 and TRBJ2-7, with 9 bases that match TRBD2. This CDR3 region has 12 residues. CDR3 sequence reads: CASSLAGFEQYF. CDR3 in DNA: TGTGCCAGCAGTCTAGCGGGGTTTGAGCAGTACTTC.

This clonotype was seen at least ten times. This chain connects TRBV5-1 to TRBJ1-1; 9 bases are shared with TRBD1. V lost 7 bases and J lost 4; bases outside the gene matches: 11. Germline lookup yields CDR1 SGHRS and CDR2 YFSETQ. The CDR3 is 15 amino acids. CDR3 bases: TGCGCCAGCGGAGAACAGGGGGCAGGTGGCACTGAAGCTTTCTTT. The encoded protein is CASGEQGAGGTEAFF.

This clonotype was counted between two and nine times. V is TRBV11-2 and J is TRBJ2-5; D is possibly TRBD2 (5 bases). The V gene lost 0 bases and the J gene lost 2 bases, with 19 bases spanning the gap. Germline V gives CDR1 SGHAT, CDR2 FQNNGV. The CDR3 totals 18 residues. The CDR3 nucleotides read TGTGCCAGCAGCTTAGAGCTTGCTAGCCTTGACACACAAGAGACCCAGTACTTC. It specifies CASSLELASLDTQETQYF.

The table lists this clonotype with many counts. The chain carries TRBV7-2 and TRBJ2-3; D possibly corresponds to TRBD2 (5 bases). The V end lost 5 bases, the J end lost 4 bases, and 7 bases lay between the germline ends. Germline CDR1 SGHTA, CDR2 FQGNSA. The CDR3 runs 12 residues. The CDR3 nucleotides read TGTGCCAGCAGCCCACTAGCAGATACGCAGTATTTT. Amino acid sequence: CASSPLADTQYF. The full variable domain, completed using reference TRBV7-2 and TRBJ2-3, is GAGVSQSPSNKVTEKGKDVELRCDPISGHTALYWYRQSLGQGLEFLIYFQGNSAPDKSGLPSDRFSAERTGGSVSTLTIQRTQQEDSAVYLCASSPLADTQYFGPGTRLTVL.